This is a list of T cell receptor beta chains from one sample in a study of blood T cells in healthy people across ages. MiXCR, applied by TCRdb to the 5' RACE reads, yields one record per CDR3 protein. The table lists hundreds of thousands of distinct CDR3 sequences, roughly three fifths of them singletons, with roughly 24% in the top ten. Sequenced material: blood. Receptors were obtained from a man between 40 and 49 years old in good health. The CDR3 runs from the conserved cysteine through the conserved F or W. Fields, in order: D gene, clone size, V gene, J gene, CDR3 protein, CDR3 DNA. D genes are given only for firm matches. Size is omitted from some rows. Given values are once, few, many or a class for expanded clones.

>-|few|TRBV27|TRBJ1-2
CASSPVGGANYGYTF
TGTGCCAGCAGTCCGGTGGGGGGGGCTAACTATGGCTACACCTTC
>TRBD1|few|TRBV12-3/TRBV12-4|TRBJ2-7
CASSIDRATYEQYF
TGTGCCAGCAGTATCGACAGGGCGACCTACGAGCAGTACTTC
>-|-|TRBV20-1|TRBJ2-3
CSARDPGASTDTQYF
TGCAGTGCTAGAGACCCGGGGGCGAGCACAGATACGCAGTATTTT
>TRBD2|-|TRBV20-1|TRBJ2-3
CSARDYLAGSTDTQYF
TGCAGTGCTAGAGATTATCTAGCGGGGAGCACAGATACGCAGTATTTT
>TRBD1|-|TRBV10-3|TRBJ2-1
CAIGTPGGNEQFF
TGTGCCATCGGGACCCCAGGGGGCAATGAGCAGTTCTTC
>-|few|TRBV6-2/TRBV6-3|TRBJ2-7
CASSYWAEPLSYEQYF
TGTGCCAGCAGTTACTGGGCGGAACCCCTCAGCTACGAGCAGTACTTC
>TRBD1|-|TRBV13|TRBJ2-7
CASLNRGRSSYEQYF
TGTGCCAGCCTCAACAGGGGCCGGAGCTCCTACGAGCAGTACTTC
>-|-|TRBV20-1|TRBJ2-2
CSARGLTGELFF
TGCAGTGCTAGGGGTCTCACCGGGGAGCTGTTTTTT
>-|-|TRBV7-2|TRBJ2-4
CASSLYGGLAKNIQYF
TGTGCCAGCAGCTTATATGGCGGACTAGCCAAAAACATTCAGTACTTC
>TRBD1|-|TRBV27|TRBJ2-7
CASIGTANLYEQYF
TGTGCCAGCATCGGGACAGCAAACCTCTACGAGCAGTACTTC
>TRBD1|-|TRBV7-9|TRBJ1-5
CASSYGDRGNQPQHF
TGTGCCAGCAGCTACGGAGACAGGGGAAATCAGCCCCAGCATTTT
>-|-|TRBV20-1|TRBJ1-1
CSAREGGARLEAFF
TGCAGTGCTAGAGAGGGGGGGGCGCGGCTTGAAGCTTTCTTT
>-|-|TRBV28|TRBJ2-3
CASSQTRGGTDTQYF
TGTGCCAGCAGCCAGACCAGAGGAGGCACAGATACGCAGTATTTT
>-|-|TRBV5-1|TRBJ1-1
CASGGGRMNAEAFF
TGCGCCAGCGGGGGGGGGCGCATGAACGCTGAAGCTTTCTTT
>TRBD2|-|TRBV7-2|TRBJ2-3
CASSLLAGGPPTDTQYF
TGTGCCAGCAGCTTACTGGCGGGAGGGCCCCCCACAGATACGCAGTATTTT
>-|many|TRBV7-8|TRBJ2-1
CASSLAYSIYNEQFF
TGTGCCAGCAGCTTAGCCTACAGTATCTACAATGAGCAGTTCTTC
>TRBD1|few|TRBV24-1|TRBJ2-5
CATSDLTTGTTQYF
TGTGCCACCAGTGATTTGACGACAGGGACCACCCAGTACTTC
>TRBD1|-|TRBV5-1|TRBJ1-1
CASSLRTGYANTEAFF
TGCGCCAGCAGCTTGCGGACAGGGTATGCGAACACTGAAGCTTTCTTT
>-|-|TRBV4-2|TRBJ2-3
CASSQDWDTYTDTQYF
TGTGCCAGCAGCCAAGATTGGGACACCTACACAGATACGCAGTATTTT
>-|once|TRBV28|TRBJ2-3
CASSLPGQADTQYF
TGTGCCAGCAGTTTACCCGGCCAGGCAGATACGCAGTATTTT
>-|-|TRBV27|TRBJ1-2
CASKDYSQRGYTF
TGTGCCAGCAAGGATTACTCTCAGAGGGGCTACACCTTC
>TRBD1|-|TRBV20-1|TRBJ2-5
CSAGQGANSEQYF
TGCAGTGCGGGACAGGGGGCGAATTCTGAGCAGTACTTC
>-|few|TRBV12-3/TRBV12-4|TRBJ1-5
CASSLLQGPGNQPQHF
TGTGCCAGCAGTCTTCTACAAGGGCCGGGCAATCAGCCCCAGCATTTT
>TRBD1|few|TRBV20-1|TRBJ2-5
CSAREGRGHQETQYF
TGCAGTGCTAGAGAAGGAAGGGGGCATCAAGAGACCCAGTACTTC
>-|-|TRBV7-2|TRBJ1-2
CASSLGYRDAYTF
TGTGCCAGCAGCTTAGGTTACAGGGATGCCTACACCTTC
>-|-|TRBV9|TRBJ2-7
CASSVAGRAASYEQYF
TGTGCCAGCAGCGTAGCTGGTCGAGCGGCCTCCTACGAGCAGTACTTC
>-|-|TRBV24-1|TRBJ1-1
CATSDLRADEAFF
TGTGCCACCAGTGATTTGCGGGCAGATGAAGCTTTCTTT
>-|-|TRBV20-1|TRBJ1-1
CSAKSNTEAFF
TGCAGTGCTAAATCGAACACTGAAGCTTTCTTT
>-|-|TRBV10-3|TRBJ2-7
CAISESKQKQGYNEQYF
TGCGCCATCAGTGAGTCAAAGCAGAAGCAGGGCTACAATGAGCAGTACTTC